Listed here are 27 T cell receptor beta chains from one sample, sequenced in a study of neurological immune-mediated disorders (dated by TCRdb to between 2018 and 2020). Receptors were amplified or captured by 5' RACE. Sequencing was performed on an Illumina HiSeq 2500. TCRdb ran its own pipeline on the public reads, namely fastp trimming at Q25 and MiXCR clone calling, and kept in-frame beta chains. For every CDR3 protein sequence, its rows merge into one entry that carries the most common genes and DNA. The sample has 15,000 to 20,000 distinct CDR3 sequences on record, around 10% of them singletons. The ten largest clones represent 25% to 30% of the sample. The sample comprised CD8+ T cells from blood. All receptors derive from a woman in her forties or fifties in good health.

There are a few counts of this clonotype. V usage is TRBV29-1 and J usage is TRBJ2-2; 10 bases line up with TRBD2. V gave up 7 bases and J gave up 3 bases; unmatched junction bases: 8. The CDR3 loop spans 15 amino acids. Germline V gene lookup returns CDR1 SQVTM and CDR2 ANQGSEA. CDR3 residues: CSATLAGVYTGELFF. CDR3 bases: TGCAGCGCCACTCTAGCGGGAGTGTACACCGGGGAGCTGTTTTTT.

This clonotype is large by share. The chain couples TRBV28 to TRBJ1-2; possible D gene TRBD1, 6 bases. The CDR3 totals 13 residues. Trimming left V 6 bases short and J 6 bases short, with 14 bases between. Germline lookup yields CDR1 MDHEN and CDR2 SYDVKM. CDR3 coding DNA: TGTGCCAGCAGCGTCCGGGGGGCCGATGGCTACACCTTC. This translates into CASSVRGADGYTF.

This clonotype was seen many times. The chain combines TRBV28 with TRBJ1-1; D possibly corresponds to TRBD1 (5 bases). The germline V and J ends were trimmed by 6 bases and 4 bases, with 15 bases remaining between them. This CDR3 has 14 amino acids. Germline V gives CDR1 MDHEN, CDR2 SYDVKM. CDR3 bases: TGTGCCAGCAGATTGGACATACCCGGCACTGAAGCTTTCTTT. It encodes CASRLDIPGTEAFF.

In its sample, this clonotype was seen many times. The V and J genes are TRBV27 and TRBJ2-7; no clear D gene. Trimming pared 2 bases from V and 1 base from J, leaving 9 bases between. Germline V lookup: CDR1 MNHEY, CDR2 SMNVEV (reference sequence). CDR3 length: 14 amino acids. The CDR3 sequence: CASSLGPASYEQYF. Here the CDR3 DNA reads TGTGCCAGCAGTTTAGGGCCTGCGTCCTACGAGCAGTACTTC.

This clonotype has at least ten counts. CDR3 protein: CASSFGQTSTDTQYF. The CDR3 coding sequence is TGTGCCAGCAGTTTTGGACAGACAAGCACAGATACGCAGTATTTT. J is TRBJ2-3 and V is TRBV28, with D maybe TRBD1 (6 bases). Germline loops: CDR1 MDHEN, CDR2 SYDVKM. V gave up 3 bases and J gave up 0 bases, with 10 bases separating them. The CDR3 has 15 residues.

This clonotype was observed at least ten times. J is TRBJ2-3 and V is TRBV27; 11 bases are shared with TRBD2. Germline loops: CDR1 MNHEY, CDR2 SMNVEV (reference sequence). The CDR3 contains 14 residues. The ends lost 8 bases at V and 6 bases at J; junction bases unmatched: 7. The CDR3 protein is CASRTGLAGDTQYF. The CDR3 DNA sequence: TGTGCCAGCCGAACTGGACTAGCGGGTGATACGCAGTATTTT.

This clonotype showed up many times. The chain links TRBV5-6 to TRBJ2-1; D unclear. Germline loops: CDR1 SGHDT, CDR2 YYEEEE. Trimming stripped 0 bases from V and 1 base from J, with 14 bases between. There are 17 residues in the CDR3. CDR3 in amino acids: CASSLASSKLSYNEQFF. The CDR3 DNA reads TGTGCCAGCAGCTTGGCCAGTAGCAAATTGTCCTACAATGAGCAGTTCTTC.

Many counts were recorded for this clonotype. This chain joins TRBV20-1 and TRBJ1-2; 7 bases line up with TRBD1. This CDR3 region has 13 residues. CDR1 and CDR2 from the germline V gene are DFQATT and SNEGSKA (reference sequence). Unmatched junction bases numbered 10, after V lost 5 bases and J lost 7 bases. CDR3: CSAWDSRFGGYTF. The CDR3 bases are TGCAGTGCTTGGGACAGCAGGTTCGGTGGCTACACCTTC.

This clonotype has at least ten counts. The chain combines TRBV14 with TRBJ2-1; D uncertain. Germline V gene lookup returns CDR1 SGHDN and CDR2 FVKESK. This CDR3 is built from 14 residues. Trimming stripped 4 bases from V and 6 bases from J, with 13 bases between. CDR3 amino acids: CASSPVQWPNEQFF. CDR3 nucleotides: TGTGCCAGCAGCCCGGTACAATGGCCCAATGAGCAGTTCTTC.

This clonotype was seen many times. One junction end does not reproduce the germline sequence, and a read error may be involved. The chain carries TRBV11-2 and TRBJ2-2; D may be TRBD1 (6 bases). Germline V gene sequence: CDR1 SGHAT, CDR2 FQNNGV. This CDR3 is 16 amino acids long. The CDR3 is CASSPREGENSGELFF. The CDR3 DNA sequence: TGTGCCAGCAGCCCGAGAGAGGGGGAGAACTCCGGGGAGCTGTTTTTT.

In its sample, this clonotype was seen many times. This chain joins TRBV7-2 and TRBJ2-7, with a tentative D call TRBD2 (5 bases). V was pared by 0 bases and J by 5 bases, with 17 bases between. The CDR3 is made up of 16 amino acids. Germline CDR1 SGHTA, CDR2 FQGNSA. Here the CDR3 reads CASSLAHPGRADEQYF. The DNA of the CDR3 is TGTGCCAGCAGCTTAGCCCACCCTGGGCGGGCCGACGAGCAGTACTTC.

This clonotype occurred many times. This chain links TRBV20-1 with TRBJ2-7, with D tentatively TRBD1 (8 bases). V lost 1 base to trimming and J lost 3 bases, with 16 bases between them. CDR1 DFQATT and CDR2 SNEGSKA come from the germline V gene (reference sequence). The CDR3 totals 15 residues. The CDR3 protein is CSARGGGQVNYEQYF. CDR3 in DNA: TGCAGTGCTAGAGGGGGGGGACAGGTGAACTACGAGCAGTACTTC.

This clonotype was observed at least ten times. The CDR3 DNA follows: TGCAGCGTTGTATTGGGTAACACTGAAGCTTTCTTT. This encodes CSVVLGNTEAFF. The rearrangement links TRBV29-1 to TRBJ1-1; D not certain. Germline V lookup: CDR1 SQVTM, CDR2 ANQGSEA. The V and J ends lost 4 bases and 2 bases respectively, with 8 bases between them. The CDR3 runs 12 residues.

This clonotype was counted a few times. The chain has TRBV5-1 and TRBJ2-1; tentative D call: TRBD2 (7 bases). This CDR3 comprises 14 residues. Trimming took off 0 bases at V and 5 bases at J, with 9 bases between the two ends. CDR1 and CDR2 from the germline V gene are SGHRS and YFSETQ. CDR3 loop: CASSLAGGHNEQFF. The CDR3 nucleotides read TGCGCCAGCAGCTTGGCGGGGGGCCACAATGAGCAGTTCTTC.

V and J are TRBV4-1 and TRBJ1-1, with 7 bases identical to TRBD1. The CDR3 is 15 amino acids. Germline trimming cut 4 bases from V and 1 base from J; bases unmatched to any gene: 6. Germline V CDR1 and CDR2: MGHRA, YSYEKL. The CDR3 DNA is TGCGCCAGCAGCCTCCGGGACAGTAAGAACACTGAAGCTTTCTTT. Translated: CASSLRDSKNTEAFF.

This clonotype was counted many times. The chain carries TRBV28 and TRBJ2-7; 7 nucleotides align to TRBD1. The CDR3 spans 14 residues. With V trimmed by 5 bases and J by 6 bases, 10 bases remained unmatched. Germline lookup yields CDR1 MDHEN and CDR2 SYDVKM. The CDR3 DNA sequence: TGTGCCAGCAGTCACAAGACAGGGCTCGGCGAGCAGTACTTC. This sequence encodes CASSHKTGLGEQYF.

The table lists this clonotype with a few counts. CDR3 sequence reads: CASSTRDRRLYNEQFF. The DNA for the CDR3 is TGTGCCAGCAGCACCCGTGACAGGAGGTTATACAATGAGCAGTTCTTC. The chain uses TRBV7-9 and TRBJ2-1, with D possibly being TRBD1 (6 bases). CDR1 and CDR2 from the germline V gene are SEHNR and FQNEAQ (reference sequence). V lost 5 bases and J 4 bases, leaving 18 bases between the germline ends. The CDR3 spans 16 residues.

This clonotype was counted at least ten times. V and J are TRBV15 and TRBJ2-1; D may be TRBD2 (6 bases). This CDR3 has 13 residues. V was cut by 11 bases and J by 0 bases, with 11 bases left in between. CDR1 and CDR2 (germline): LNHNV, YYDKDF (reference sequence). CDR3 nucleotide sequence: TGTGCCGTCCTAGCGAACTCCTACAATGAGCAGTTCTTC. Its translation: CAVLANSYNEQFF.

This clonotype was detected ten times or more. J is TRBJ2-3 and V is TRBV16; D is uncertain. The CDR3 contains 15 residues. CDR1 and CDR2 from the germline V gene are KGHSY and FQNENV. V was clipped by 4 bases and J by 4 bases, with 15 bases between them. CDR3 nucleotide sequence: TGTGCCAGCAGCCCTACCGATGGAGTTTCAGATACGCAGTATTTT. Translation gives CASSPTDGVSDTQYF.

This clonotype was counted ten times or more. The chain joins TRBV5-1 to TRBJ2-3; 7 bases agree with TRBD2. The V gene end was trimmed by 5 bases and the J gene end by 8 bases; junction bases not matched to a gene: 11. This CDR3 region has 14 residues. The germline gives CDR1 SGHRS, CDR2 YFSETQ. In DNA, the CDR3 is TGCGCCAGCAGACGTACGGGGGGTGACGGTACGCAGTATTTT. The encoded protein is CASRRTGGDGTQYF.

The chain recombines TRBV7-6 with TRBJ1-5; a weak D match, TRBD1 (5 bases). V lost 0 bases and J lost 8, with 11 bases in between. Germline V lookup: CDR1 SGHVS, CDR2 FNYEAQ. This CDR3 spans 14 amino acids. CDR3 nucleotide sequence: TGTGCCAGCAGCTTAGCGCTAGGGACCGAGCCCCAGCATTTT. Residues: CASSLALGTEPQHF.

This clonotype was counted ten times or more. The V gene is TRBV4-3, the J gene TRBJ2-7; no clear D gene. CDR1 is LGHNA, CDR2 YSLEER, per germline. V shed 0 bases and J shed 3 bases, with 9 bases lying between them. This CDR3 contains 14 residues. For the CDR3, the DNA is TGCGCCAGCAGCCAAGACGGTCGAGGCTACGAGCAGTACTTC. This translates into CASSQDGRGYEQYF.

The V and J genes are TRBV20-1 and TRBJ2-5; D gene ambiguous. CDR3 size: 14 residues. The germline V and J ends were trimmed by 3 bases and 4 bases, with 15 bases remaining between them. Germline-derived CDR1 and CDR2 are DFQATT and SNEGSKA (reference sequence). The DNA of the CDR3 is TGCAGTGCTAGGGAACCTGGCTGGGGAGAGACCCAGTACTTC. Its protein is CSAREPGWGETQYF.

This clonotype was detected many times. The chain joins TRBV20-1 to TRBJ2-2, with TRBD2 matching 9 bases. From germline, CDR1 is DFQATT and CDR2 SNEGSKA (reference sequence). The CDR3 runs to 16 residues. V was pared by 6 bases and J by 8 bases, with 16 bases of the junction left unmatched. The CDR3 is CSAMNGGGANLGELFF. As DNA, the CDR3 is TGCAGTGCGATGAATGGCGGGGGGGCCAATCTGGGGGAGCTGTTTTTT.

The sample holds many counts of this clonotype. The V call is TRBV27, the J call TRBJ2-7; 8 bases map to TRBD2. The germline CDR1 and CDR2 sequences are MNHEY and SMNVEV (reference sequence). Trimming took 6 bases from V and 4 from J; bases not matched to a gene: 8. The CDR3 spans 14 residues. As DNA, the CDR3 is TGTGCCAGCAGCAGCGGGAGTAGATGGTACGAGCAGTACTTC. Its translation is CASSSGSRWYEQYF.

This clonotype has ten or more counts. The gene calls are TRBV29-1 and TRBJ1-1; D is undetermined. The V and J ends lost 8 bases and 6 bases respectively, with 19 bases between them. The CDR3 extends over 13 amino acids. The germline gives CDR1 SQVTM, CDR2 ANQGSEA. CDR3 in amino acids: CSLIAGVGSEAFF. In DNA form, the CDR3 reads TGCAGCTTAATTGCAGGCGTGGGATCTGAAGCTTTCTTT.

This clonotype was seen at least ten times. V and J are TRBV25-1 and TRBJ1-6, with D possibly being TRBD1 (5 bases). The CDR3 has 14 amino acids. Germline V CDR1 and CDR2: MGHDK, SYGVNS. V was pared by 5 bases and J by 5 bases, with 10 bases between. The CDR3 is CASSWGVNNSPLHF. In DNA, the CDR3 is TGTGCCAGCAGTTGGGGGGTGAATAATTCACCCCTCCACTTT. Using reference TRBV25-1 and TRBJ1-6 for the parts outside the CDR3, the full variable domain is EADIYQTPRYLVIGTGKKITLECSQTMGHDKMYWYQQDPGMELHLIHYSYGVNSTEKGDLSSESTVSRIRTEHFPLTLESARPSHTSQYLCASSWGVNNSPLHFGNGTRLTVT.